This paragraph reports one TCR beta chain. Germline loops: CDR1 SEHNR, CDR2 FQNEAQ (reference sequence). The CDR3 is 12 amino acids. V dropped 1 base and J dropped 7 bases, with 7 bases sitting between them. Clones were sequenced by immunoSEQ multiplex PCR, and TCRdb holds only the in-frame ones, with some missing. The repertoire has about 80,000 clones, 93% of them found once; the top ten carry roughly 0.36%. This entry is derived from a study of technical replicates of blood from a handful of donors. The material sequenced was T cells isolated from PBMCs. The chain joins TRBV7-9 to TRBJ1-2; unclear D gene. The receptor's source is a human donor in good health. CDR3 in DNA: TGTGCCAGCAGCTTAGTGACAAGTGGCTACACCTTC. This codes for CASSLVTSGYTF.